The 6 T cell receptor beta chains below come from one sample, sequenced in a study of OX40 agonist ivuxolimab in advanced cancers. The receptor library was made with the immunoSEQ multiplex PCR assay. In TCRdb, the immuneACCESS table is reduced to in-frame sequences with V and J assigned. These tables do not hold every clone; where another copy was compared, an unresolved V gene accounts for under half, and the others remain unexplained. Recorded for this sample are just under 20,000 clones; nearly 85% of them occurred a single time. 30% of the sample is in the top ten clones. The starting material was CD4+ or CD8+ T cells sorted from blood, obtained in a trial of the OX40 agonist ivuxolimab. These TCRs come from an adult with an advanced solid tumor such as melanoma, head and neck, liver or kidney cancer.

This clone was recorded once. The genes are TRBV28 and TRBJ2-7, with D maybe TRBD1 (5 bases). Germline V gives CDR1 MDHEN, CDR2 SYDVKM. The V end lost 7 bases, the J end lost 4 bases, and 8 bases lay between the germline ends. This CDR3 spans 11 amino acids. CDR3 DNA sequence: TGTGCCAGCAAAAACAGGTACGAGCAGTACTTC. Translated: CASKNRYEQYF.

This clone has just a few counts. The gene calls are TRBV6-5 and TRBJ2-1; TRBD2 matches at 9 bases. The germline V gene has CDR1 MNHEY and CDR2 SVGAGI. CDR3 size: 15 residues. V lost 2 bases and J lost 8; bases outside the gene matches: 7. The CDR3 protein is CASSYEVAGVYEQFF. Written as DNA, the CDR3 is TGTGCCAGCAGTTACGAGGTAGCGGGGGTCTATGAGCAGTTCTTC.

The chain combines TRBV19 with TRBJ2-2; D call uncertain. The V end lost 3 bases, the J end lost 0 bases, and 5 bases lay between the germline ends. This CDR3 is 14 amino acids long. Germline assignment: CDR1 LNHDA and CDR2 SQIVND (reference sequence). The CDR3 region is CASSIRANTGELFF. CDR3 nucleotide sequence: TGTGCCAGTAGTATTAGAGCGAACACCGGGGAGCTGTTTTTT.

This rearrangement joins TRBV6-6 to TRBJ2-2, with D uncertain. This CDR3 has 14 residues. V was cut by 0 bases and J by 6 bases, with 8 bases left in between. Per germline, CDR1 MNHNY and CDR2 SVGAGI (reference sequence). The DNA for the CDR3 is TGTGCCAGCAGTTACTCGACCCTCGCCGGGGAGCTGTTTTTT. Protein product: CASSYSTLAGELFF.

V usage is TRBV9 and J usage is TRBJ1-2, with 8 bases matching TRBD1. The CDR3 extends over 15 amino acids. The V gene end was trimmed by 4 bases and the J gene end by 0 bases; junction bases not matched to a gene: 5. Germline CDR1 SGDLS, CDR2 YYNGEE. CDR3 amino acids: CASSQGQAPNYGYTF. CDR3 DNA sequence: TGTGCCAGCAGCCAGGGACAGGCTCCTAACTATGGCTACACCTTC.

Note on this clone: Within the sample, other DNA sequences also encode this same CDR3. The chain joins TRBV6-7 to TRBJ1-1; no clear D gene. TRBV6-7 is labeled an ORF, and its function is uncertain. This CDR3 region has 14 residues. Trimming stripped 4 bases from V and 8 bases from J, with 17 bases between. The DNA for the CDR3 is TGTGCCAGCAGTTTGATTTTATTTCGGCGAGAAGCTTTCTTT. This translates into CASSLILFRREAFF.